These T cell receptor beta chains were read from a single sample in a study of human T cells and chemical hapten exposure. Each CDR3 protein is one row after TCRdb ran MiXCR on the RACE reads. Among about 77,000 distinct CDR3 sequences, around 13% were seen once, and the ten largest hold about 4.6%. Specimen: whole blood, collected in connection with sensitization to the hapten diphenylcyclopropenone (DPC). The receptors stem from a woman aged 50 to 65 with alopecia areata. Some clones in this sample may be carry-over from other donors' samples. CDR3s include the opening cysteine and the closing phenylalanine or tryptophan. Each record gives: D gene, V gene, J gene, clone size, CDR3 protein, CDR3 DNA. D genes are given only for firm matches. Size is omitted from some rows. Given values are once, few, many or a class for expanded clones.

d_call: TRBD2; v_call: TRBV11-3; j_call: TRBJ2-1; clone_size: many; cdr3_aa: CASSSGLAGYNEQFF; cdr3_nt: TGTGCCAGCAGCTCAGGGTTAGCGGGATACAATGAGCAGTTCTTC
d_call: .; v_call: TRBV29-1; j_call: TRBJ1-6; clone_size: few; cdr3_aa: CSVAVGERNSPLHF; cdr3_nt: TGCAGCGTTGCTGTAGGGGAGAGAAATTCACCCCTCCACTTT
d_call: .; v_call: TRBV28; j_call: TRBJ2-7; clone_size: few; cdr3_aa: CASSPGVEGGYEQYF; cdr3_nt: TGTGCCAGCAGTCCGGGCGTGGAGGGCGGCTACGAGCAGTACTTC
d_call: .; v_call: TRBV19; j_call: TRBJ2-1; clone_size: few; cdr3_aa: CASSIVPQGYNEQFF; cdr3_nt: TGTGCCAGTAGTATAGTACCCCAGGGATACAATGAGCAGTTCTTC
d_call: TRBD1; v_call: TRBV5-1; j_call: TRBJ1-5; clone_size: .; cdr3_aa: CASSSHHNDGQGPQPQHF; cdr3_nt: TGCGCCAGCAGCTCCCACCACAACGATGGACAGGGCCCCCAGCCCCAGCATTTT
d_call: .; v_call: TRBV29-1; j_call: TRBJ1-1; clone_size: .; cdr3_aa: CSVGDRVEAFF; cdr3_nt: TGCAGCGTTGGAGACCGGGTCGAAGCTTTCTTT
d_call: TRBD2; v_call: TRBV19; j_call: TRBJ2-5; clone_size: .; cdr3_aa: CASSGLWTSGAQETQYF; cdr3_nt: TGTGCCAGTAGTGGATTGTGGACTAGCGGAGCTCAAGAGACCCAGTACTTC
d_call: .; v_call: TRBV4-1; j_call: TRBJ2-5; clone_size: .; cdr3_aa: CASSIFATGQETQYF; cdr3_nt: TGCGCCAGCAGCATCTTCGCGACAGGCCAAGAGACCCAGTACTTC
d_call: .; v_call: TRBV11-2; j_call: TRBJ2-2; clone_size: few; cdr3_aa: CASSLGWRAGRQNTGELFF; cdr3_nt: TGTGCCAGCAGCTTAGGATGGAGGGCAGGGCGGCAGAACACCGGGGAGCTGTTTTTT
d_call: .; v_call: TRBV11-2; j_call: TRBJ2-2; clone_size: .; cdr3_aa: CASSLIAGAAGELFF; cdr3_nt: TGTGCCAGCAGCTTAATCGCGGGTGCCGCCGGGGAGCTGTTTTTT
d_call: .; v_call: TRBV27; j_call: TRBJ2-6; clone_size: .; cdr3_aa: CASSSGIAANVLTF; cdr3_nt: TGTGCCAGCAGTTCAGGGATTGCTGCCAACGTCCTGACTTTC
d_call: .; v_call: TRBV7-2; j_call: TRBJ2-3; clone_size: .; cdr3_aa: CASSLGPDFSDTQYF; cdr3_nt: TGTGCCAGCAGCTTAGGTCCCGATTTTTCAGATACGCAGTATTTT
d_call: .; v_call: TRBV7-2; j_call: TRBJ1-1; clone_size: .; cdr3_aa: CASSNLRVDTEAFF; cdr3_nt: TGTGCCAGCTCAAACTTACGGGTGGACACTGAAGCTTTCTTT
d_call: .; v_call: TRBV20-1; j_call: TRBJ2-3; clone_size: few; cdr3_aa: CSARSPGASTDTQYF; cdr3_nt: TGCAGTGCTAGATCGCCAGGGGCGAGCACAGATACGCAGTATTTT
d_call: .; v_call: TRBV7-9; j_call: TRBJ1-1; clone_size: few; cdr3_aa: CAYDSLPGTEAFF; cdr3_nt: TGTGCATACGACAGTCTCCCTGGGACTGAAGCTTTCTTT
d_call: .; v_call: TRBV7-9; j_call: TRBJ1-5; clone_size: few; cdr3_aa: CASSYGGDNQPQHF; cdr3_nt: TGTGCCAGCAGCTACGGGGGGGACAATCAGCCCCAGCATTTT
d_call: .; v_call: TRBV29-1; j_call: TRBJ1-1; clone_size: .; cdr3_aa: CSARTAQDTEAFF; cdr3_nt: TGCAGCGCCCGAACAGCGCAAGACACTGAAGCTTTCTTT
d_call: .; v_call: TRBV3-1; j_call: TRBJ2-2; clone_size: few; cdr3_aa: CASSQDVGSHGELFF; cdr3_nt: TGTGCCAGCAGCCAAGATGTAGGCAGCCACGGGGAGCTGTTTTTT
d_call: .; v_call: TRBV4-2; j_call: TRBJ2-3; clone_size: .; cdr3_aa: CASSQERGTDTQYF; cdr3_nt: TGTGCCAGCAGCCAAGAGAGGGGCACAGATACGCAGTATTTT
d_call: .; v_call: TRBV3-1; j_call: TRBJ2-3; clone_size: few; cdr3_aa: CASSRSQDHYTDTQYF; cdr3_nt: TGTGCCAGCAGCCGGTCTCAGGACCACTACACAGATACGCAGTATTTT
d_call: .; v_call: TRBV28; j_call: TRBJ1-1; clone_size: .; cdr3_aa: CASRVGNTEAFF; cdr3_nt: TGTGCCAGCAGGGTTGGGAACACTGAAGCTTTCTTT
d_call: .; v_call: TRBV4-3; j_call: TRBJ1-4; clone_size: few; cdr3_aa: CASSQGGRITTNEKLFF; cdr3_nt: TGCGCCAGCAGCCAAGGCGGACGGATTACAACTAATGAAAAACTGTTTTTT
d_call: .; v_call: TRBV18; j_call: TRBJ1-4; clone_size: .; cdr3_aa: CASSPRNEKLFF; cdr3_nt: TGTGCCAGCTCACCACGAAATGAAAAACTGTTTTTT
d_call: .; v_call: TRBV5-5; j_call: TRBJ2-2; clone_size: many; cdr3_aa: CASSLGQPDTGELFF; cdr3_nt: TGTGCCAGCAGCTTAGGTCAACCGGACACCGGGGAGCTGTTTTTT
d_call: .; v_call: TRBV7-2; j_call: TRBJ1-3; clone_size: few; cdr3_aa: CASTLTWSSGNTIYF; cdr3_nt: TGTGCCAGCACATTGACGTGGAGCTCTGGAAACACCATATATTTT
d_call: .; v_call: TRBV20-1; j_call: TRBJ2-7; clone_size: .; cdr3_aa: CSARRQYEQYF; cdr3_nt: TGCAGTGCTAGAAGACAGTACGAGCAGTACTTC